This T cell receptor (beta chain) was recorded in a study of blood T cell repertoires in COVID-19. As for the study in general: There were acute and convalescent COVID-19 samples, and they came from the United States, Italy and Spain.

Original processing methods: Counts of nucleated cells, estimated from reference gene primer amplification, were obtained. Data came from immunoSEQ multiplex PCR; TCRdb stores just in-frame clones and leaves some out. The D gene and trimming were derived from the DNA, and the V and J assignments and clone size from that table. This sample has under 250,000 clones, with roughly 90% found just once. The clonotype was recovered from a man in his fifties or sixties with acute or convalescent COVID-19. Material for sequencing was peripheral blood.

The CDR3 spells CASSSRDRNQPQHF. Here the CDR3 DNA reads TGTGCCAGCAGTTCACGGGACAGGAATCAGCCCCAGCATTTT. The chain has TRBV6-5 and TRBJ1-5, with 8 bases aligning to TRBD1. The CDR3 extends over 14 amino acids. The germline gives CDR1 MNHEY, CDR2 SVGAGI. Trimming cost V 4 bases and J 4 bases; bases outside gene matches: 3.